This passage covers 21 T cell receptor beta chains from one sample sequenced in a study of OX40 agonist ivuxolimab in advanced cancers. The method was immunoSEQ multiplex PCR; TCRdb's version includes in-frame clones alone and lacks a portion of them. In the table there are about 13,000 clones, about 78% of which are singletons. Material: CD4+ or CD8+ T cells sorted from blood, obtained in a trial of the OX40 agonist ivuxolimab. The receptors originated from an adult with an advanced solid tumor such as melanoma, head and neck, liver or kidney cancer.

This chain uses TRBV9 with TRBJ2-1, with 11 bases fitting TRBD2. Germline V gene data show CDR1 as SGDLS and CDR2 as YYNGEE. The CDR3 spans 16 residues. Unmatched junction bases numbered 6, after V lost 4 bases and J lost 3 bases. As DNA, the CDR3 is TGTGCCAGCAGCCCCACCGGGACTAGCGGCTACAATGAGCAGTTCTTC. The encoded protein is CASSPTGTSGYNEQFF.

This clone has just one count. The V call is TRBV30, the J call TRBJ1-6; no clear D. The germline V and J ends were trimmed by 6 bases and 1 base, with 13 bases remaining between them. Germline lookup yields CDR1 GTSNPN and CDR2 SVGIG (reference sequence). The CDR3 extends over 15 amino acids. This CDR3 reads CACHGLGSYNSPLHF. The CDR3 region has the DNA TGTGCCTGCCACGGACTGGGATCCTATAATTCACCCCTCCACTTT.

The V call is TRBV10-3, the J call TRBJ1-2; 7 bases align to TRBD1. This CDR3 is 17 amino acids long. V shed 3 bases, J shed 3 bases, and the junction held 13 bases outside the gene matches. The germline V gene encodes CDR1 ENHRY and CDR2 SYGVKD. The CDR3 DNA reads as TGTGCCATCAGTGACCCCCAGAGACAGGGCGGTGACTATGGCTACACCTTC. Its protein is CAISDPQRQGGDYGYTF.

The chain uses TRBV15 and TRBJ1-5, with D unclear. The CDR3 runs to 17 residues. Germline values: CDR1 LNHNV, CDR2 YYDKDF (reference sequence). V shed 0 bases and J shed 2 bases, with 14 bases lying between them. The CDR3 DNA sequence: TGTGCCACCAGCAGAGATTGGCGCCACGTGGGCAATCAGCCCCAGCATTTT. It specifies CATSRDWRHVGNQPQHF.

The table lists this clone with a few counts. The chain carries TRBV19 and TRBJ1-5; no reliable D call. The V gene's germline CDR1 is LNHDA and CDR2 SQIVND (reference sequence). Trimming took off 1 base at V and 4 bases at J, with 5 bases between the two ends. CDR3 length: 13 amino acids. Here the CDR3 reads CASSIGWNQPQHF. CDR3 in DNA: TGTGCCAGTAGTATAGGATGGAATCAGCCCCAGCATTTT.

The CDR3 DNA sequence: TGTGCCAGCAGCTTAAGGGGGGGCGCTGAGCAGTACTTC. This encodes CASSLRGGAEQYF. The rearrangement links TRBV5-6 to TRBJ2-5, with D perhaps TRBD2 (7 bases). The ends were cut back, 2 bases at V and 11 bases at J, with 16 bases in the middle. CDR3 length equals 13 residues. Per the germline V gene, CDR1 is SGHDT and CDR2 is YYEEEE.

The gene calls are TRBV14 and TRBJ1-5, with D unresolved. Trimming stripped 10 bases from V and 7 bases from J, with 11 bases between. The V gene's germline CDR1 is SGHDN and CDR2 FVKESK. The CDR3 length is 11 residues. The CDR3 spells CATLRCQPQHF. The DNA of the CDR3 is TGTGCCACCCTACGGTGCCAGCCCCAGCATTTT.

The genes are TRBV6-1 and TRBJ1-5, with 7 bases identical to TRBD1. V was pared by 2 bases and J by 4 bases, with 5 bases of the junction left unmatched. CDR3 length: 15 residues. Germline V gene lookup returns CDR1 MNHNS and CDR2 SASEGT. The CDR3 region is CASSENLQGNQPQHF. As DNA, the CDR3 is TGTGCCAGCAGTGAAAACCTACAGGGGAATCAGCCCCAGCATTTT.

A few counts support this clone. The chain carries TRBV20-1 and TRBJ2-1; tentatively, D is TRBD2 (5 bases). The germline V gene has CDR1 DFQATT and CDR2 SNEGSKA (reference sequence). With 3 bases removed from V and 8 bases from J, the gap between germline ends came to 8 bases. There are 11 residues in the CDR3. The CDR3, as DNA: TGCAGTGCTAGTGAGGGCGATGAGCAGTTCTTC. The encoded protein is CSASEGDEQFF.

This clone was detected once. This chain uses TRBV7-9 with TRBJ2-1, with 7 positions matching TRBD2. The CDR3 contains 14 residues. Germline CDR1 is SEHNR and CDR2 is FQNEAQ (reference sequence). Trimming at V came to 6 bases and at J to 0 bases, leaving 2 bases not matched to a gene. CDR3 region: CASSLADSYNEQFF. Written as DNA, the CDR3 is TGTGCCAGCAGTCTAGCGGACTCCTACAATGAGCAGTTCTTC.

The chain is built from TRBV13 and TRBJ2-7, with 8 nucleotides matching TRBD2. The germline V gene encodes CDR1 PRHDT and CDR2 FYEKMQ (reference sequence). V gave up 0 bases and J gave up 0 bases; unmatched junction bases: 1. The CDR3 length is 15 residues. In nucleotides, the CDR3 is TGTGCCAGCAGCTTAGGGACTAGCGACTCCTACGAGCAGTACTTC. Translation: CASSLGTSDSYEQYF.

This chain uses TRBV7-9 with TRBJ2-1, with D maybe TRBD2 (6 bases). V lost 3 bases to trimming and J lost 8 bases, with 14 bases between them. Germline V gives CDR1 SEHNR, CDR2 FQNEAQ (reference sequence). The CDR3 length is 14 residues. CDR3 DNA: TGTGCCAGCAGCTTGGCTAGCGTTCTCGATGAGCAGTTCTTC. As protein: CASSLASVLDEQFF.

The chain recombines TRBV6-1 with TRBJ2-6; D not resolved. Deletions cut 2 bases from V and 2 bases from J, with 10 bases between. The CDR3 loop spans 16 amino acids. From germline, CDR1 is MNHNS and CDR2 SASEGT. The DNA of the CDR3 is TGTGCCAGCAGTGAAAGTCCGGCTCCTGGGGCCAACGTCCTGACTTTC. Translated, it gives CASSESPAPGANVLTF.

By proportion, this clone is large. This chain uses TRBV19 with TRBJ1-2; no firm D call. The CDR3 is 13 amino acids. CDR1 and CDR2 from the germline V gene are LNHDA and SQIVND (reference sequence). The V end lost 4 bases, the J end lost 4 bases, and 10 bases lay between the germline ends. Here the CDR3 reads CASSTGILYGYTF. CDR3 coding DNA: TGTGCCAGTAGTACGGGGATCCTCTATGGCTACACCTTC.

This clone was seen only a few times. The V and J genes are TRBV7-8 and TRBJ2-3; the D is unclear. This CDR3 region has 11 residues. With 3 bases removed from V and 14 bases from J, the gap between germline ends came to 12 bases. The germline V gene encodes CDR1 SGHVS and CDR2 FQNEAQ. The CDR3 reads CASSFGHLWYF. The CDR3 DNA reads TGTGCCAGCAGCTTCGGCCACCTTTGGTATTTT.

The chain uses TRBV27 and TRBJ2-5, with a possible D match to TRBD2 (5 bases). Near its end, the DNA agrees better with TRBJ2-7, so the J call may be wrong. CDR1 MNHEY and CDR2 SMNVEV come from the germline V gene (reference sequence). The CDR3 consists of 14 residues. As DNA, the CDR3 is TGTGCCAGCAGTCCAAGGACTCCTCTCTACGAGCAGTACTTC. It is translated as CASSPRTPLYEQYF.

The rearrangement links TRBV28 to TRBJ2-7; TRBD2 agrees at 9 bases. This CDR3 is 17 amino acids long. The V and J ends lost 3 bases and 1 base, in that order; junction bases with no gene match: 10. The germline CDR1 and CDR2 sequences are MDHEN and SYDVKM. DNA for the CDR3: TGTGCCAGCAGTTTTACTTCTAGCGGGACGCCATCCTACGAGCAGTACTTC. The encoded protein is CASSFTSSGTPSYEQYF.

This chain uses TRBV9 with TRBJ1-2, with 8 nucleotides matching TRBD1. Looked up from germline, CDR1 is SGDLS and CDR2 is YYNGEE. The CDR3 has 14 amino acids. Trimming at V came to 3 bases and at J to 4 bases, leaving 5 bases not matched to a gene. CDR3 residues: CASSAGTGTYGYTF. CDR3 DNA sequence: TGTGCCAGCAGCGCCGGGACAGGAACCTATGGCTACACCTTC.

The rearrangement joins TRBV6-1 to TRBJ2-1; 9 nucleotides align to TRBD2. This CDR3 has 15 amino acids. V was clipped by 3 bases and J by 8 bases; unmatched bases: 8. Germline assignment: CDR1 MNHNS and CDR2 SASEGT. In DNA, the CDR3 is TGTGCCAGCAGTGACTCGGGTAGCGGGAGCGATGAGCAGTTCTTC. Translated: CASSDSGSGSDEQFF.

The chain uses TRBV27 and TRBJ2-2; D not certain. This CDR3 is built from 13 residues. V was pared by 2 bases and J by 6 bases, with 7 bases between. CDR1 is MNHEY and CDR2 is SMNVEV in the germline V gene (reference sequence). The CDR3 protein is CASSLGLAGELFF. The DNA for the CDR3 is TGTGCCAGCAGTTTAGGGCTAGCCGGGGAGCTGTTTTTT.

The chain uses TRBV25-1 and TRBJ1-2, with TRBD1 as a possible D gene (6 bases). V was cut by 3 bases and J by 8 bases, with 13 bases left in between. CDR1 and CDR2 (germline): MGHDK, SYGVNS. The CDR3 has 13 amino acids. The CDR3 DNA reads TGTGCCAGCAGTGAGCTCGGGGGCTCCGGCTACACCTTC. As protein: CASSELGGSGYTF.